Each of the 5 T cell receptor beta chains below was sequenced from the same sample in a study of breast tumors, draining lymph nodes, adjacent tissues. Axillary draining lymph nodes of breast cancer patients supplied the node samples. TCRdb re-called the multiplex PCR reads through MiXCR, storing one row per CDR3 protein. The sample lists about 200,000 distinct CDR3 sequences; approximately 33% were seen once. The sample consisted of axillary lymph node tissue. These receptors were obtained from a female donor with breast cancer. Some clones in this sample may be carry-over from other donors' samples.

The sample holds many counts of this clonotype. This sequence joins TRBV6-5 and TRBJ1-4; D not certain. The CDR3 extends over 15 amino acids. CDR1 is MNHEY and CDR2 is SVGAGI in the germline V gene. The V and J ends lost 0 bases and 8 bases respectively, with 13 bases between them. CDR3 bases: TGTGCCAGCAGTTACTCGACTTCGGGAGGGGAAAAACTGTTTTTT. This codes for CASSYSTSGGEKLFF.

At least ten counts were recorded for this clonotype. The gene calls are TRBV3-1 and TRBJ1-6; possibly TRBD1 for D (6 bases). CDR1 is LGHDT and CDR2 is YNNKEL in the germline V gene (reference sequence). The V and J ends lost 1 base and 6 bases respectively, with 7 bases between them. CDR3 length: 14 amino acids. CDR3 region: CASSQGTANSPLHF. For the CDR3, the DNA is TGTGCCAGCAGCCAAGGGACAGCTAATTCACCCCTCCACTTT. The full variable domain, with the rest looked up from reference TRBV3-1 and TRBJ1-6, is DTAVSQTPKYLVTQMGNDKSIKCEQNLGHDTMYWYKQDSKKFLKIMFSYNNKELIINETVPNRFSPKSPDKAHLNLHINSLELGDSAVYFCASSQGTANSPLHFGNGTRLTVT.

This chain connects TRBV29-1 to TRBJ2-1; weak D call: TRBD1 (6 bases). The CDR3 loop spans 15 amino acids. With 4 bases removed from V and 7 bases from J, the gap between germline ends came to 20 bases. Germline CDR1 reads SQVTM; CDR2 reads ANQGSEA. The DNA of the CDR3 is TGCAGCGTTGTCCGGGACACCACGCAATGGAATGAGCAGTTCTTC. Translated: CSVVRDTTQWNEQFF.

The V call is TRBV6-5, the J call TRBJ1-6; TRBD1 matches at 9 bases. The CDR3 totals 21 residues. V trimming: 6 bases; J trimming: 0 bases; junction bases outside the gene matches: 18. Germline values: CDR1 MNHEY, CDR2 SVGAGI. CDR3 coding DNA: TGTGCCAGCAGGCCCTCCGGGACAGGGAGGTACGAGAGCTCCTATAATTCACCCCTCCACTTT. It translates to CASRPSGTGRYESSYNSPLHF.

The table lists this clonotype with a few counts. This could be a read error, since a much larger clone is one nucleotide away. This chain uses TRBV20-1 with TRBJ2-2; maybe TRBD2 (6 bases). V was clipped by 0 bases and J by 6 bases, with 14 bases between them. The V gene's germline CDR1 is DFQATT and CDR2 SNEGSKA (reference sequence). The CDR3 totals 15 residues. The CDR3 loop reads CSARDGGPGAGELFF. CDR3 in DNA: TGCAGTGCTAGAGATGGAGGGCCGGGGGCCGGGGAGCTGTTTTTT.